These 3 T cell receptor beta chains share one sample of origin, sequenced in a study of CD8 T cells in Susac syndrome. Roughly 0.45 to 1 ug RNA was reverse transcribed with random hexamers. Using its own MiXCR run on the immunoSEQ multiplex PCR reads, TCRdb lists one record per CDR3 protein. This sample has around 200,000 distinct CDR3 sequences, with approximately 95% found just once. Sequenced material: CD4+ T cells from PBMCs. These receptors were taken from a human donor with multiple sclerosis.

This chain connects TRBV27 to TRBJ1-2; perhaps TRBD1 as D (5 bases). The V gene's germline CDR1 is MNHEY and CDR2 SMNVEV (reference sequence). V gave up 6 bases and J gave up 0 bases, with 11 bases separating them. The CDR3 runs to 14 residues. The CDR3 region has the DNA TGTGCCAGCAGCCTGGGGACCACTAACTATGGCTACACCTTC. It translates to CASSLGTTNYGYTF.

CDR3 protein: CASSIRDGSYEQYF. The CDR3 coding sequence is TGTGCCAGCTCAATAAGGGACGGATCCTACGAGCAGTACTTC. This chain joins TRBV18 and TRBJ2-7; D might be TRBD1 or TRBD2, each matching 5 bases. The V gene's germline CDR1 is KGHSH and CDR2 LQKENI. V gave up 5 bases and J gave up 1 base, with 12 bases separating them. This CDR3 contains 14 residues.

The J gene is TRBJ2-7, the V gene TRBV15, with D possibly being TRBD1 (6 bases). Trimming left V 5 bases short and J 2 bases short, with 13 bases between. Germline V gene data show CDR1 as LNHNV and CDR2 as YYDKDF (reference sequence). This CDR3 comprises 14 residues. CDR3 in DNA: TGTGCCACCAGCCTGGGGGCCAATACCTACGAGCAGTACTTC. Translated: CATSLGANTYEQYF. Filled out from reference TRBV15 and TRBJ2-7, the complete variable domain reads DAMVIQNPRYQVTQFGKPVTLSCSQTLNHNVMYWYQQKSSQAPKLLFHYYDKDFNNEADTPDNFQSRRPNTSFCFLDIRSPGLGDTAMYLCATSLGANTYEQYFGPGTRLTVT.